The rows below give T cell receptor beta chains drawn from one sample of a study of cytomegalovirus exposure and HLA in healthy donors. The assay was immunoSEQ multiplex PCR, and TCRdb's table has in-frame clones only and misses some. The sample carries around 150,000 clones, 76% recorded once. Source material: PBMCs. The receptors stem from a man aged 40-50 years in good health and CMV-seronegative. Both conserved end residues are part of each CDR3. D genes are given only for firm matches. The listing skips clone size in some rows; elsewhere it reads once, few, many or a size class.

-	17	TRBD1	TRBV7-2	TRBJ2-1	TGTGCCAGCAGCTTAGGATCACCGGGACAGGGGGCCGATGAGCAGTTCTTC	CASSLGSPGQGADEQFF
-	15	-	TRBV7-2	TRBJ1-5	TGTGCCAGCAGCTTAGTTGGGGGGATGGGTCAGCCCCAGCATTTT	CASSLVGGMGQPQHF
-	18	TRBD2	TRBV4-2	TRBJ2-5	TGTGCCAGCAGCCAAGGACTAGCGGGGGGGCCCTACCAAGAGACCCAGTACTTC	CASSQGLAGGPYQETQYF
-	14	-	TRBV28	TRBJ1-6	TGTGCCAGCAGCTTCAGGGGTGGTAATTCACCCCTCCACTTT	CASSFRGGNSPLHF
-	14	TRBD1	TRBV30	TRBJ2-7	TGTGCCTGGAATACGGGACAGGGGATCCACGAGCAGTACTTC	CAWNTGQGIHEQYF
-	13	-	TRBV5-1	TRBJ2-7	TGCGCCAGCAGCTTCACATCCCAGTACGAGCAGTACTTC	CASSFTSQYEQYF
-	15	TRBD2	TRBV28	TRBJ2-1	TGTGCCAGCAGTTTACGGCTAGCGGTCTACAATGAGCAGTTCTTC	CASSLRLAVYNEQFF
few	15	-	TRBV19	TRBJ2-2	TGTGCCAGTAGTGAACAGGTGGGGCTGACCGGGGAGCTGTTTTTT	CASSEQVGLTGELFF
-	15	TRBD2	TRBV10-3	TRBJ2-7	TGTGCCATCAGTGAGCGGGTAGCGGGGGGGCACGAGCAGTACTTC	CAISERVAGGHEQYF
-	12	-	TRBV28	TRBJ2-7	TGTGCCAGCTCTAAAGACTGGTACGAGCAGTACTTC	CASSKDWYEQYF
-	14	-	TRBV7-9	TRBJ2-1	TGTGCCAGCAGCCAAGCTGGGGGCTACGATGAGCAGTTCTTC	CASSQAGGYDEQFF
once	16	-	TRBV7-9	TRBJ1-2	TGTGCCAGCAGCCATCATTACCAGGGGCTACGGGATGGCTACACCTTC	CASSHHYQGLRDGYTF
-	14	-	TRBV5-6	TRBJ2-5	TGTGCCAGCAGCACCAGATCAGGGTGGGAGACCCAGTACTTC	CASSTRSGWETQYF
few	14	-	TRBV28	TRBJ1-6	TGTGCCAGCAGTTATAGGGGTGGTTATTCACCCCTCCACTTT	CASSYRGGYSPLHF
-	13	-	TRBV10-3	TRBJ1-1	TGTGCCACACGGGACACCCGGAACACTGAAGCTTTCTTT	CATRDTRNTEAFF
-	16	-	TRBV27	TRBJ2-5	TGTGCCAGCAGCTCCTCTGGGGGGACCACCCAAGAGACCCAGTACTTC	CASSSSGGTTQETQYF
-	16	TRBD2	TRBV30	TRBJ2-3	TGTGCCTGGAGGGATACTAGCGGGAGGGCCCCAGATACGCAGTATTTT	CAWRDTSGRAPDTQYF
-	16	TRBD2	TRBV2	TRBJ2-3	TGTGCCAGCAGTGAATGGGATAGCGGGAACACAGATACGCAGTATTTT	CASSEWDSGNTDTQYF
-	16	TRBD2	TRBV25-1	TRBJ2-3	TGTGCCAGCAGTAAAACTAGCGGGGGGGCCGCAGATACGCAGTATTTT	CASSKTSGGAADTQYF
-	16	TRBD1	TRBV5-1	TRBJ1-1	TGCGCCAGCAGCACCGACAGGGCCAGCCTGAACACTGAAGCTTTCTTT	CASSTDRASLNTEAFF
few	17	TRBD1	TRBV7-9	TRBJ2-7	TGTTCCAGCAGCCCTAGCGCGGGACAGGGGGGCTCCTACGAGCAGTACTTC	CSSSPSAGQGGSYEQYF
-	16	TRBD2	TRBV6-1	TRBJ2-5	TGTGCCAGCAGTGGACTAGCGGGAGCCCAGTGGGAGACCCAGTACTTC	CASSGLAGAQWETQYF
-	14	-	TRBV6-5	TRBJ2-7	TGTGCCAGCAGTTACTCGGGGCAGGGGTACGAGCAGTACTTC	CASSYSGQGYEQYF
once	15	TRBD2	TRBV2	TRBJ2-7	TGTGCCAGCACCACACTAGCGGGGGGATACTACGAGCAGTACTTC	CASTTLAGGYYEQYF
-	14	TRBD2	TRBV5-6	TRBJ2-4	TGTGCCAGCAGTGGACTAGCGGGAGAGGGCATTCAGTACTTC	CASSGLAGEGIQYF
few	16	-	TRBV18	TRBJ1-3	TGTGCCAGCTCACTGGACCGGGACTTCACTGGAAACACCATATATTTT	CASSLDRDFTGNTIYF
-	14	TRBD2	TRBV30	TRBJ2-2	TGTGCCTGGAGTGACGGGGGGGGCGGCGGGGAGCTGTTTTTT	CAWSDGGGGGELFF
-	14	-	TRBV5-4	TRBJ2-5	TGTGCCAGCAGCACTCCCGGACAGCAAGAGACCCAGTACTTC	CASSTPGQQETQYF
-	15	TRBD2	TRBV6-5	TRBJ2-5	TGTGCCAGCAGTTTTCTAGCGGGGGTCCAAGAGACCCAGTACTTC	CASSFLAGVQETQYF
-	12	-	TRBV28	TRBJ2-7	TGTGCCAGCTCCGACAGGAGCTACGAGCAGTACTTC	CASSDRSYEQYF
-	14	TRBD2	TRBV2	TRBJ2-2	TGTGCCAGCAGGAGTAGCGGGGGCTACGGGGAGCTGTTTTTT	CASRSSGGYGELFF
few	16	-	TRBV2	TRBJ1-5	TGTGCCAGCAGAGTCCGTGGGGGGGTAGGGGATCAGCCCCAGCATTTT	CASRVRGGVGDQPQHF
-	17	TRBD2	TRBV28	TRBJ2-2	TGTGCCAGCATGGGGACTAGCGGGACAATTATCACCGGGGAGCTGTTTTTT	CASMGTSGTIITGELFF
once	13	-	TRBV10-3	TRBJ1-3	TGTGCCTCCCAGGGAGGGACTGGAAACACCACATATTTT	CASQGGTGNTTYF
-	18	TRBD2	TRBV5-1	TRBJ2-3	TGCGCCAGCAGCTTGGAATGGCTAGCGGGAGGCGGCACAGATACGCAGTATTTT	CASSLEWLAGGGTDTQYF
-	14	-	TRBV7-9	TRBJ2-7	TGTGCCAGCAGCACTGGGGGGACCACCCACGAGCAGTACTTC	CASSTGGTTHEQYF
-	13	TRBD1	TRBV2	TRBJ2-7	TGTGCCAGCAGTGAAGCGGGACAGACGAAACAGTACTTC	CASSEAGQTKQYF
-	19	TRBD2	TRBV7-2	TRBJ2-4	TGTGCCAGCAGCCGCCAATGGCTAGCGGGGGACCTAGCCAAAAACATTCAGTACTTC	CASSRQWLAGDLAKNIQYF
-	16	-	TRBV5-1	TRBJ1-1	TGCGCCAGCAGCTTGTGGTTAGGGGCCCTGAACACTGAAGCTTTCTTT	CASSLWLGALNTEAFF
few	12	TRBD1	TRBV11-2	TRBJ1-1	TGTGCCAGTGGGGACAGTTACACTGAAGCTTTCTTT	CASGDSYTEAFF
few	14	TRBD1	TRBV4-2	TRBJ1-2	TGTGCCAGCAGACCTGGACAGGAACTCTATGGCTACACCTTC	CASRPGQELYGYTF
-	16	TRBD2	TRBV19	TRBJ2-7	TGTGCCAGTAGTATCAGCCCAGCGGGGGGACCCTACGAGCAGTACTTC	CASSISPAGGPYEQYF
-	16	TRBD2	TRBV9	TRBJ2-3	TGTGCCAGCAGCTCGAGGGAGGGGTCAAGCACAGATACGCAGTATTTT	CASSSREGSSTDTQYF
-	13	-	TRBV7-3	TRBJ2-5	TGTGCCAGCAGCTCGTCGGTGGAAGAGACCCAGTACTTC	CASSSSVEETQYF
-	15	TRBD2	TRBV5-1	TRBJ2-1	TGCGCCAGCAGCTTGGAGGGAGGGCGGTGGAATGAGCAGTTCTTC	CASSLEGGRWNEQFF
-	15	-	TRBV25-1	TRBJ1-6	TGTGCCAGCAGTGAATGGGGCCCGTTAGGATCACCCCTCCACTTT	CASSEWGPLGSPLHF
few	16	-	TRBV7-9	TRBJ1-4	TGTTCCAGCAGCTTAGGACGGGTTAACAATGGTGAAAAACTGTTTTTT	CSSSLGRVNNGEKLFF
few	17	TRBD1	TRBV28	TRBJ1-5	TGTGCCAGCAGTTTATCAAAGGGTAGACAGGGAGGTCAGCCCCAGCATTTT	CASSLSKGRQGGQPQHF
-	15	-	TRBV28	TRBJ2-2	TGTGCCAGCAGTTTAGGGGGCCTAGTCACCGGGGAGCTGTTTTTT	CASSLGGLVTGELFF
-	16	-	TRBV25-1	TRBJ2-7	TGTGCCAGCAGTGACCCAAGGTCCCGACAAGCCTACGAGCAGTACTTC	CASSDPRSRQAYEQYF
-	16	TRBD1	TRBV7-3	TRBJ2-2	TGTTCCAGCAGCTTTATCACAGGGGGAAGAAGCGGGGAGCTGTTTTTT	CSSSFITGGRSGELFF
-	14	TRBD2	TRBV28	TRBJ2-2	TGTGCCAGTACTAGCGGTCCGAACACCGGGGAGCTGTTTTTT	CASTSGPNTGELFF
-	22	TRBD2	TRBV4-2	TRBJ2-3	TGTGCCAGCAGCCAAGCGGGGGTCGGGGGGGCTTGGAGTGGCTCTAGCACAGATACGCAGTATTTT	CASSQAGVGGAWSGSSTDTQYF
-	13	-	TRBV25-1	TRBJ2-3	TGTGCCAGCAGTGGTCAGGGCACAGATACGCAGTATTTT	CASSGQGTDTQYF
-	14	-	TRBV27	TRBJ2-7	TGTGCCAGCAGTTTATTAAGCTCCAACTACGAGCAGTACTTC	CASSLLSSNYEQYF
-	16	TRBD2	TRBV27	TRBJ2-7	TGTGCCAGCAGTTTATCTCTAGCGGGCAGACCCTACGAGCAGTACTTC	CASSLSLAGRPYEQYF
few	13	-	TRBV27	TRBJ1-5	TGTGCCAGTGGAGGGGCGGGCAATCAGCCCCAGCATTTT	CASGGAGNQPQHF